What follows is one T cell receptor beta chain and its context. Patients in Seattle were enrolled during active infection, then followed longitudinally. The entry originates in a study of blood T cell repertoires in COVID-19. Study context: Spain, Italy and the United States supplied samples that represented acute and convalescent COVID-19. T cells, B-cell-depleted T cells, or PBMCs supplied cDNA or gDNA.

The germline CDR1 and CDR2 sequences are SNHLY and FYNNEI. V lost 6 bases to trimming and J lost 5 bases; unmatched junction nucleotides: 7. The CDR3 consists of 15 residues. Per the authors' pipeline: Amplification with reference gene primers provided the estimates of nucleated cell counts. Sequencing used immunoSEQ multiplex PCR; TCRdb keeps in-frame clones, though not all of them. The V and J calls and clone size come from that table; D and trimming were worked out from the DNA. The sample has some 450,000 clones; 80% to 90% are singletons. The sample consisted of peripheral blood. This clonotype was obtained from a man between 18 and 35 years old with COVID-19, enrolled during active disease. V usage is TRBV2 and J usage is TRBJ2-5, with 12 bases fitting TRBD2. Written as DNA, the CDR3 is TGTGCCAGCAGACTTCTAGCGGGAGGGAGTGAGACCCAGTACTTC. This gives the protein CASRLLAGGSETQYF.